This TCR beta chain was sequenced for a study of identical twins. TCRdb called the 5' RACE reads again in MiXCR, with one record for every CDR3 protein. The sample records some 760,000 distinct CDR3 sequences, about 20% being singletons. The CDR3 extends over 14 amino acids. The V and J ends lost 6 bases and 10 bases respectively, with 19 bases between them. Germline CDR1 reads LGHDT; CDR2 reads YNNKEL (reference sequence). This sample was also put to use in a study of T cells expressing NK-cell markers.

This clonotype originated in a woman aged 18-29 years in good health. Sequencing was carried out using PBMCs. The chain has TRBV3-1 and TRBJ2-1; D not certain. CDR3: CASRLKTSLSEQFF. For the CDR3, the DNA is TGTGCCAGCAGGCTAAAGACGTCGCTGTCCGAGCAGTTCTTC.